The rows below give T cell receptor beta chains drawn from one sample of a study of blood T cell repertoires in COVID-19. Data came from immunoSEQ multiplex PCR; TCRdb stores just in-frame clones and leaves some out. The table lists around 200,000 clones, about 86% of them singletons. The specimen was PBMCs or T cells enriched from blood (not recorded which). The origin of the receptors is a woman aged 25 to 39 who had been exposed to COVID-19. Both conserved end residues are part of each CDR3.

v_call: TRBV5-1
cdr3_aa: CASSLEANTEAFF

v_call: TRBV7-2
cdr3_aa: CASSLGAPITYEQYF

v_call: TRBV6-5
cdr3_aa: CASQLAGHYNEQFF

v_call: TRBV15
cdr3_aa: CATSRLGQGGYEQYF

v_call: TRBV18
cdr3_aa: CASSPSLDQPQHF

v_call: TRBV18
cdr3_aa: CASSPPDSPKQYF

v_call: TRBV5-1
cdr3_aa: CASSLAGLENTEAFF

v_call: TRBV10-3
cdr3_aa: CAISNQGGEAFF

v_call: TRBV3-1/TRBV3-2
cdr3_aa: CASSQEGTGTVYEQYF

v_call: TRBV21-1
cdr3_aa: CASSKEAGGPRETQYF

v_call: TRBV5-5
cdr3_aa: CASSLPTGMGYLDTEAFF

v_call: TRBV7-8
cdr3_aa: CASSPGLAGGRQYF

v_call: TRBV7-9
cdr3_aa: CASSLYADSYEQYF

v_call: TRBV5-1
cdr3_aa: CASSLAGGAPTAKNIQYF

v_call: TRBV11-2
cdr3_aa: CASSLETGSLYEQYF

v_call: TRBV9
cdr3_aa: CASSGPPIRGGLADTQYF

v_call: TRBV7-2
cdr3_aa: CASSNFGEEAFF

v_call: TRBV2
cdr3_aa: CASSEGYSSDEQYF

v_call: TRBV7-9
cdr3_aa: CALTGGDNYEQYF

v_call: TRBV15
cdr3_aa: CATSPTSKPYEQYF

v_call: TRBV28
cdr3_aa: CASSFGGAGNQPQHF

v_call: TRBV5-1
cdr3_aa: CASSLRGPTTSPLHF

v_call: TRBV9
cdr3_aa: CASSVGGVQETQYF

v_call: TRBV6-6
cdr3_aa: CASSYSRQTNEQFF

v_call: TRBV6-5
cdr3_aa: CASSSEGVGANVLTF

v_call: TRBV9
cdr3_aa: CASSTAGSGANVLTF

v_call: TRBV29-1
cdr3_aa: CSVELAGTNTGELFF

v_call: TRBV5-1
cdr3_aa: CASSLQGSGNTIYF

v_call: TRBV18
cdr3_aa: CASSPTTGGSGNTIYF

v_call: TRBV7-2
cdr3_aa: CASSLDFRGWEETQYF

v_call: TRBV5-6
cdr3_aa: CASSLVAPSMNTEAFF

v_call: TRBV19
cdr3_aa: CASSLGAGSRETQYF

v_call: TRBV5-1
cdr3_aa: CASSFEAGLNTGELFF

v_call: TRBV3-1/TRBV3-2
cdr3_aa: CASSHGVLQETQYF

v_call: TRBV11-3
cdr3_aa: CASSLEDRGPETEAFF

v_call: TRBV19
cdr3_aa: CASSILREKLFF

v_call: TRBV19
cdr3_aa: CASTHDREASNPREKLFF

v_call: TRBV19
cdr3_aa: CASSTGTPGNTIYF

v_call: TRBV2
cdr3_aa: CASGGTLNQPQHF

v_call: TRBV25-1
cdr3_aa: CASRTGGGAFF

v_call: TRBV6-1
cdr3_aa: CASSERGGANTGELFF

v_call: TRBV15
cdr3_aa: CATSRASGGYNEQFF

v_call: TRBV7-2
cdr3_aa: CASSLVVVGRNYEQYF

v_call: TRBV21-1
cdr3_aa: CASSKERTGVPF